This TCR beta chain is drawn from a study of identical twins. The V end lost 1 base, the J end lost 0 bases, and 8 bases lay between the germline ends. The CDR3 loop spans 15 amino acids. Germline lookup yields CDR1 LGHNA and CDR2 YSLEER. Each CDR3 protein gets one entry after TCRdb re-called the 5' RACE reads with MiXCR. The sample has roughly 720,000 distinct CDR3 sequences, approximately 18% seen once. This same sample was also part of a study on T cells expressing NK-cell markers.

Source material: PBMCs. This TCR derives from a young woman in good health. The chain couples TRBV4-3 to TRBJ2-3; D uncertain. The CDR3 DNA reads as TGCGCCAGCAGCCAAGGAGACTTAAGCACAGATACGCAGTATTTT. It is translated as CASSQGDLSTDTQYF.